This entry features one T cell receptor beta chain sequence. Germline CDR1 reads MNHEY; CDR2 reads SMNVEV (reference sequence). The CDR3 loop spans 15 amino acids. The junction had 10 bases not matched to a gene; V was cut back by 8 bases and J by 2 bases. This entry is derived from a study of blood T cell repertoires in COVID-19. Study as a whole: From T cells, B-cell-depleted T cells, or PBMCs came the material, which was cDNA or gDNA.

As originally analysed: The authors estimated nucleated cell counts from reference gene primer amplification. Sequencing used immunoSEQ multiplex PCR; TCRdb keeps in-frame clones, though not all of them. V, J and clone size were drawn from that table, and D and trimming were deduced from the DNA. The table records about 140,000 clones, over 70% of them present only once. This TCR came from a woman in her fifties or sixties with acute or convalescent COVID-19. Sequencing was performed on peripheral blood. The chain couples TRBV27 to TRBJ2-3, with TRBD1 matching over 7 bases. The CDR3 region has the DNA TGTGCCAGCGGTCGAGGGGGCTACCTCACAGATACGCAGTATTTT. Amino acids: CASGRGGYLTDTQYF.